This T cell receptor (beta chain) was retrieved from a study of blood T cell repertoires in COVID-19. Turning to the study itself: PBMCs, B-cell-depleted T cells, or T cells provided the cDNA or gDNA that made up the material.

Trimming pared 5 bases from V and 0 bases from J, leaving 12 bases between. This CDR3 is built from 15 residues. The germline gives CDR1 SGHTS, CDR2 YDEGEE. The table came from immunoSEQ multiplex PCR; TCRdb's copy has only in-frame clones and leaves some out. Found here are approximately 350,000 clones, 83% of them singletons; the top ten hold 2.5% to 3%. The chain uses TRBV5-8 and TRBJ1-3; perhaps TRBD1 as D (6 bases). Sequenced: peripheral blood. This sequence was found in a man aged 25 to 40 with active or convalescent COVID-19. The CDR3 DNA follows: TGTGCCAGCAGGGACCGGACAGTCTCTGGAAACACCATATATTTT. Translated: CASRDRTVSGNTIYF. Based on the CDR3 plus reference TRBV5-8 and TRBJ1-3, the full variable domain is EAGVTQSPTHLIKTRGQQATLRCSPISGHTSVYWYQQALGLGLQFLLWYDEGEERNRGNFPPRFSGRQFPNYSSELNVNALELEDSALYLCASRDRTVSGNTIYFGEGSWLTVV.